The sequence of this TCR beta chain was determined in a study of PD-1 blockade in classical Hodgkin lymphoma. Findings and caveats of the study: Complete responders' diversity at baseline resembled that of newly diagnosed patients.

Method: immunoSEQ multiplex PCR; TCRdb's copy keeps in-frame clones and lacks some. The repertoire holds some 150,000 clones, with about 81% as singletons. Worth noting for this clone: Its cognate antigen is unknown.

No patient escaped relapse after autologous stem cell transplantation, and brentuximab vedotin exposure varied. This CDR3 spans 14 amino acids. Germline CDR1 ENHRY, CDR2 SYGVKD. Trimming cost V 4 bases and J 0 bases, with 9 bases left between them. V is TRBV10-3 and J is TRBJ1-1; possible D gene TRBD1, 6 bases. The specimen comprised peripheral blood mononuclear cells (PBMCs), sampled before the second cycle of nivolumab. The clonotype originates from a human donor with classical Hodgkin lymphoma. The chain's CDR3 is CAISAQGVNTEAFF. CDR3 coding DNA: TGTGCCATCAGTGCACAGGGTGTGAACACTGAAGCTTTCTTT.